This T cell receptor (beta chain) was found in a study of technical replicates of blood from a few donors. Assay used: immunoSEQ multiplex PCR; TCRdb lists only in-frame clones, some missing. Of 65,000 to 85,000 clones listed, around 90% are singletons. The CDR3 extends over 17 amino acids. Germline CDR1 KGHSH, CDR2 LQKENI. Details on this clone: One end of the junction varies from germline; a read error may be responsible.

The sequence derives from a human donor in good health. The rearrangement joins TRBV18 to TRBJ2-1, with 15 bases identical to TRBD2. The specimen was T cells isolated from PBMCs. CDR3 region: CASLPTPGLAGGNEQFF. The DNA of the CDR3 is TGTGCCAGCTTACCAACTCCGGGACTAGCGGGAGGCAATGAGCAGTTCTTC.